These 2 T cell receptor beta chains originate from one sample sequenced in a study of T-cell memory formation after mild COVID-19. TCRdb re-called the 5' RACE reads with MiXCR, one entry per CDR3 protein. The top ten clones hold around 44% of a sample with around 50,000 distinct CDR3 sequences, less than 35% of them seen once. Specimen: PBMCs or a T cell subset sorted from them (not recorded which). These TCRs come from a man aged 18 to 30 who had mild COVID-19 (a few samples of this study predate the infection). Cell type and time point are not known.

This clonotype has a handful of counts. The chain uses TRBV7-9 and TRBJ2-5; the match to TRBD1 covers 7 bases. Trimming cost V 5 bases and J 0 bases; bases outside gene matches: 9. This CDR3 is 16 amino acids long. Germline lookup yields CDR1 SEHNR and CDR2 FQNEAQ (reference sequence). In nucleotides, the CDR3 is TGTGCCAGCAGCGAACAGGGGACACCGTACCAAGAGACCCAGTACTTC. Amino acids: CASSEQGTPYQETQYF.

The CDR3: CASGGRYNEQFF. CDR3 bases: TGTGCCAGCGGGGGACGCTACAATGAGCAGTTCTTC. This rearrangement joins TRBV6-5 to TRBJ2-1; D is tentatively TRBD1 or TRBD2 (5 bases each). Germline assignment: CDR1 MNHEY and CDR2 SVGAGI. The CDR3 spans 12 residues. V shed 8 bases and J shed 3 bases, with 8 bases lying between them.